The 28 T cell receptor beta chains presented below share a single source sample, sequenced in a study of blood T cell repertoires in COVID-19. The assay was immunoSEQ multiplex PCR, and TCRdb's table has in-frame clones only and misses some. The sample lists 47,000 or so clones, roughly 82% seen once, with less than 3% in the top ten. Specimen: peripheral blood. The receptors were gathered from a woman aged 55-70 years with acute or convalescent COVID-19.

The chain is built from TRBV7-2 and TRBJ1-4; 7 bases are a match to TRBD1. CDR3 length: 17 residues. V trimming: 0 bases; J trimming: 0 bases; junction bases outside the gene matches: 4. Germline assignment: CDR1 SGHTA and CDR2 FQGNSA. CDR3: CASSLAGQQTTNEKLFF. CDR3 nucleotides: TGTGCCAGCAGCTTAGCGGGACAGCAGACAACTAATGAAAAACTGTTTTTT.

The chain employs TRBV5-1 and TRBJ1-5, with 8 bases lining up with TRBD1. The CDR3 sequence is 15 residues long. Germline CDR1 is SGHRS and CDR2 is YFSETQ. V lost 4 bases to trimming and J lost 4 bases; unmatched junction nucleotides: 7. This CDR3 is CASSVQGAWNQPQHF. The CDR3 DNA reads as TGCGCCAGCAGCGTCCAGGGGGCTTGGAATCAGCCCCAGCATTTT.

DNA for the CDR3: TGTGCCAGCAGCTCAACCTCGGGACTAGCGGGAAAGTACTACGAGCAGTACTTC. It is translated as CASSSTSGLAGKYYEQYF. This chain uses TRBV13 with TRBJ2-7, with 13 nucleotides matching TRBD2. V was pared by 4 bases and J by 3 bases, with 12 bases of the junction left unmatched. Germline V gene lookup returns CDR1 PRHDT and CDR2 FYEKMQ (reference sequence). The CDR3 has 18 residues.

The chain has TRBV15 and TRBJ2-5, with 8 bases matching TRBD1. J was trimmed by 7 bases and V by 4 bases; bases with no gene match: 11. CDR1 and CDR2 from the germline V gene are LNHNV and YYDKDF (reference sequence). The CDR3 consists of 15 residues. The CDR3 is CATSNPGQGSGTQYF. As DNA, the CDR3 is TGTGCCACCAGCAACCCTGGACAGGGAAGTGGGACCCAGTACTTC.

The chain has TRBV7-6 and TRBJ1-1; D is unclear. Germline V gene data show CDR1 as SGHVS and CDR2 as FNYEAQ. The CDR3 sequence is 13 residues long. The V end lost 3 bases, the J end lost 5 bases, and 10 bases lay between the germline ends. In DNA, the CDR3 is TGTGCCAGCAGCTTTAGCATGGGTACTGAAGCTTTCTTT. Protein: CASSFSMGTEAFF.

The DNA for the CDR3 is TGTGCCAGCACCAGGACAGAAAATTCACCCCTCCACTTT. Its protein is CASTRTENSPLHF. The rearrangement uses TRBV6-5 and TRBJ1-6, with a weak D call TRBD1 (6 bases). V was cut by 7 bases and J by 7 bases, with 11 bases left in between. CDR1 is MNHEY and CDR2 is SVGAGI in the germline V gene. This CDR3 is built from 13 residues.

CDR3 bases: TGTGCCAGCAGAAAACGGCAGGAAGGATACGAGCAGTACTTC. As protein: CASRKRQEGYEQYF. The chain is built from TRBV11-2 and TRBJ2-7; no reliable D call. Germline CDR1 reads SGHAT; CDR2 reads FQNNGV. Trimming stripped 6 bases from V and 4 bases from J, with 16 bases between. This CDR3 spans 14 amino acids.

The sample holds a few counts of this clone. The J gene is TRBJ1-2, the V gene TRBV13; D is undetermined. The CDR3 totals 12 residues. Trimming removed 5 bases from V and 4 bases from J, with 8 bases in between. In germline, CDR1 is PRHDT, CDR2 FYEKMQ (reference sequence). The CDR3 is CASSSGPYGYTF. The CDR3 DNA reads as TGTGCCAGCAGCAGCGGACCCTATGGCTACACCTTC. Full variable domain (rest looked up from reference TRBV13 and TRBJ1-2): AAGVIQSPRHLIKEKRETATLKCYPIPRHDTVYWYQQGPGQDPQFLISFYEKMQSDKGSIPDRFSAQQFSDYHSELNMSSLELGDSALYFCASSSGPYGYTFGSGTRLTVV.

The CDR3 spells CSVKTGGHEQYF. The CDR3 nucleotides read TGCAGCGTTAAAACAGGGGGCCACGAGCAGTACTTC. The J gene is TRBJ2-7, the V gene TRBV29-1, with 9 bases lining up with TRBD1. The CDR3 is 12 amino acids. Germline trimming cut 5 bases from V and 5 bases from J; bases unmatched to any gene: 4. From germline, CDR1 is SQVTM and CDR2 ANQGSEA.

The chain employs TRBV5-6 and TRBJ1-3; TRBD1 is a possible D gene (6 bases). Looked up from germline, CDR1 is SGHDT and CDR2 is YYEEEE. The CDR3 is 15 amino acids. Trimming pared 1 base from V and 7 bases from J, leaving 15 bases between. Here the CDR3 reads CASSLKGGHKNTIYF. The CDR3 DNA follows: TGTGCCAGCAGCTTGAAGGGGGGGCACAAGAACACCATATATTTT.

V is TRBV27 and J is TRBJ2-1, with 15 bases matching TRBD2. This CDR3 region has 14 residues. V shed 6 bases, J shed 8 bases, and the junction held 2 bases outside the gene matches. Germline CDR1 MNHEY, CDR2 SMNVEV (reference sequence). In nucleotides, the CDR3 is TGTGCCAGCAGGGGACTAGCGGGGGGCTATGAGCAGTTCTTC. Protein product: CASRGLAGGYEQFF.

The V call is TRBV7-6, the J call TRBJ2-1; TRBD1 is a possible D gene (7 bases). Germline CDR1 SGHVS, CDR2 FNYEAQ. The CDR3 is 18 residues long. Deletions cut 1 base from V and 6 bases from J, with 22 bases between. In nucleotides, the CDR3 is TGTGCCAGCAGCTTAGGGGGAGAGGAGGGGGCTAGAGGCAATGAGCAGTTCTTC. The encoded protein is CASSLGGEEGARGNEQFF.

J is TRBJ2-7 and V is TRBV19, with D possibly matching TRBD1 (5 bases). CDR3 size: 14 residues. Germline V gene data show CDR1 as LNHDA and CDR2 as SQIVND (reference sequence). Trimming pared 5 bases from V and 0 bases from J, leaving 11 bases between. Here the CDR3 reads CASSFGRDSYEQYF. The CDR3 DNA follows: TGTGCCAGTAGTTTCGGCAGGGACTCCTACGAGCAGTACTTC.

This clone was picked up one time. The CDR3 spells CASSKQGLQNYEQYF. The CDR3 bases are TGCGCCAGCAGCAAGCAGGGGCTACAGAACTACGAGCAGTACTTC. The V call is TRBV4-1, the J call TRBJ2-7, with D possibly matching TRBD1 (6 bases). Per germline, CDR1 MGHRA and CDR2 YSYEKL. The V end lost 5 bases, the J end lost 3 bases, and 17 bases lay between the germline ends. CDR3 length: 15 amino acids.

This chain links TRBV7-9 with TRBJ1-2; 7 bases fit TRBD1. CDR3 length: 16 residues. V lost 2 bases, J lost 8 bases, and 14 bases stayed unmatched. Per the germline V gene, CDR1 is SEHNR and CDR2 is FQNEAQ (reference sequence). Here the CDR3 DNA reads TGTGCCAGCAGCTTACGAGGGACAGACCCAAGTAAAGGCTACACCTTC. Translation gives CASSLRGTDPSKGYTF.

The chain recombines TRBV6-1 with TRBJ1-5, with D perhaps TRBD1 (5 bases). Germline V CDR1 and CDR2: MNHNS, SASEGT. Trimming shortened V by 7 bases and J by 6 bases, and 10 bases separated the two germline ends. The CDR3 runs to 12 residues. CDR3 coding DNA: TGTGCCAGCACTGGGGCGATTCAGCCCCAGCATTTT. Translation: CASTGAIQPQHF.

The V call is TRBV7-2, the J call TRBJ2-3; D possibly corresponds to TRBD2 (5 bases). This CDR3 comprises 14 residues. Germline CDR1 SGHTA, CDR2 FQGNSA. Between the trimmed V and J ends, which lost 5 bases and 4 bases, there was a span of 13 bases. The CDR3 DNA reads TGTGCCAGCAGCCCGGCGGGTGCCGCAGATACGCAGTATTTT. This gives the protein CASSPAGAADTQYF.

This chain links TRBV6-5 with TRBJ1-5; 9 bases are a match to TRBD1. Germline CDR1 reads MNHEY; CDR2 reads SVGAGI. J was trimmed by 6 bases and V by 2 bases; bases with no gene match: 2. CDR3 length: 14 amino acids. The CDR3 nucleotides read TGTGCCAGCAGTTACGGGACAGGGTTTCAGCCCCAGCATTTT. It yields the protein CASSYGTGFQPQHF.

The chain joins TRBV18 to TRBJ2-7; 11 bases match TRBD1. This CDR3 comprises 15 residues. Germline V gene lookup returns CDR1 KGHSH and CDR2 LQKENI. The J segment lost 5 bases and the V segment lost 6 bases, leaving 9 bases of the junction unmatched. The CDR3 region is CASSATGQGVDEQYF. In DNA form, the CDR3 reads TGTGCCAGCTCCGCAACGGGACAGGGGGTTGACGAGCAGTACTTC.

The V and J genes are TRBV28 and TRBJ2-2; 8 bases align to TRBD2. CDR1 and CDR2 (germline): MDHEN, SYDVKM. The ends lost 3 bases at V and 4 bases at J; junction bases unmatched: 4. The CDR3 runs 15 residues. The DNA for the CDR3 is TGTGCCAGCAGTTTCCTAGCGGGCTCCACCGGGGAGCTGTTTTTT. Translated: CASSFLAGSTGELFF.

The J gene is TRBJ1-3, the V gene TRBV30; no clear D. The CDR3 covers 13 residues. Trimming left V 2 bases short and J 2 bases short, with 7 bases between. The germline V gene has CDR1 GTSNPN and CDR2 SVGIG (reference sequence). DNA of the CDR3: TGTGCCTGGAGTTATGGCCCTGGAAACACCATATATTTT. Protein product: CAWSYGPGNTIYF.

This chain uses TRBV5-6 with TRBJ2-1; no definite D call. Trimming left V 1 base short and J 0 bases short, with 11 bases between. The CDR3 loop spans 16 amino acids. Germline V gene data show CDR1 as SGHDT and CDR2 as YYEEEE. CDR3 region: CASSLFHSSSYNEQFF. The CDR3 region has the DNA TGTGCCAGCAGCTTGTTTCATAGCTCCTCCTACAATGAGCAGTTCTTC.

This clone is a singleton in its sample. The V gene is TRBV19, the J gene TRBJ2-7, with 7 bases lining up with TRBD2. Trimming at V came to 4 bases and at J to 3 bases, leaving 3 bases not matched to a gene. Looked up from germline, CDR1 is LNHDA and CDR2 is SQIVND (reference sequence). The CDR3 has 13 residues. The CDR3 bases are TGTGCCAGTAGTAACACGGGGGGCTACGAGCAGTACTTC. This translates into CASSNTGGYEQYF.

This chain joins TRBV7-8 and TRBJ1-1, with 9 bases aligning to TRBD1. Per germline, CDR1 SGHVS and CDR2 FQNEAQ. The CDR3 contains 16 residues. V shed 5 bases, J shed 6 bases, and the junction held 13 bases outside the gene matches. DNA for the CDR3: TGTGCCAGCAGCCGCGAACGGACAGGGGTCCGACCTGAAGCTTTCTTT. This sequence encodes CASSRERTGVRPEAFF.

The rearrangement links TRBV5-1 to TRBJ2-7, with D possibly TRBD1 on 6 matching bases. The CDR3 covers 16 residues. The V and J ends lost 4 bases and 4 bases respectively, with 21 bases between them. Germline V gene data show CDR1 as SGHRS and CDR2 as YFSETQ. The CDR3 region has the DNA TGCGCCAGCAGCCCCGGCCTTTGGACAGAGCGTTACGAGCAGTACTTC. Its protein product is CASSPGLWTERYEQYF.

The rearrangement links TRBV2 to TRBJ2-1; 10 positions agree with TRBD1. Germline trimming cut 6 bases from V and 8 bases from J; bases unmatched to any gene: 10. The CDR3 totals 15 residues. Looked up from germline, CDR1 is SNHLY and CDR2 is FYNNEI. The CDR3 coding sequence is TGTGCCAGCAGCGAACGACAGGGGGCGAGGGATGAGCAGTTCTTC. It encodes CASSERQGARDEQFF.

This clone showed up just a few times. The J gene is TRBJ1-1, the V gene TRBV14; 10 positions agree with TRBD1. This CDR3 comprises 15 residues. Germline V gives CDR1 SGHDN, CDR2 FVKESK. V dropped 4 bases and J dropped 5; count of bases not matched to a gene: 7. CDR3 DNA sequence: TGTGCCAGCAGCCGAAGACAGGGGGCCAAGACTGAAGCTTTCTTT. Translation: CASSRRQGAKTEAFF.

In nucleotides, the CDR3 is TGTGCCAGCAGTTACTCTAGATTCTACGAGCAGTACTTC. Translated, it gives CASSYSRFYEQYF. This chain joins TRBV6-5 and TRBJ2-7; D remains ambiguous. This CDR3 has 13 amino acids. V lost 0 bases and J lost 3, with 6 bases in between. Germline values: CDR1 MNHEY, CDR2 SVGAGI.